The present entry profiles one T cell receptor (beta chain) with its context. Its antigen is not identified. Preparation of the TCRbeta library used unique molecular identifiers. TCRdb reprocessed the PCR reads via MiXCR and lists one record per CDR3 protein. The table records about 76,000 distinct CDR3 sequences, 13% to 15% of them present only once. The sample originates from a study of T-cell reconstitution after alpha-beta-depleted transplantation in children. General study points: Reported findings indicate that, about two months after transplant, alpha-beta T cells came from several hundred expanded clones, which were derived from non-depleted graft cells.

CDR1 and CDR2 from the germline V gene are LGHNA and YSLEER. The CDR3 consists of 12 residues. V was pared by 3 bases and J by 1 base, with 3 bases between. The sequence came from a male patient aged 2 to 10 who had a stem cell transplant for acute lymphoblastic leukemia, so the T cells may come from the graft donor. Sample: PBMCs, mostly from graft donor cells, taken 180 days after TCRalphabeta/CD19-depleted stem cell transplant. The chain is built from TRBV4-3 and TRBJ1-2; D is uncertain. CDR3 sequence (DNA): TGCGCCAGCAGCCAGGTTAACTATGGCTACACCTTC. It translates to CASSQVNYGYTF.